This T cell receptor (beta chain) was documented in a study of monozygotic twins with inflammatory bowel disease. Worth noting for this clonotype: Its antigen is currently unknown.

TCRdb re-called the 5' RACE reads; every CDR3 protein appears as one record, without DNA. Recorded for this sample: 400,000 or so distinct CDR3 sequences. Study conclusions and caveats: Possibly because of limited power, concordant and discordant twins showed no difference in repertoire similarity.

This CDR3 has 11 amino acids. This sequence joins TRBV12-3 or TRBV12-4 and TRBJ1-1. This receptor was identified in a human donor with ulcerative colitis or Crohn's disease, or a healthy co-twin of an affected twin (not recorded which). Source material: blood. CDR3 sequence reads: CASSFMEEAFF.